The rows below give T cell receptor beta chains drawn from one sample of a study of Tregs in tolerant kidney transplant recipients. Repertoires were generated with immunoSEQ multiplex PCR, while TCRdb's copy carries only in-frame clones and drops some. The sample records fewer than 1,500 clones, 40% to 55% being singletons. Their antigen targets remain unknown. Sequencing was performed on Tregs from blood cultured with allogeneic cells. Every receptor here comes from a human donor in good health. Both conserved end residues are part of each CDR3. D genes are given only for firm matches. Clone size is not always given. Where it is, it says once, few, many or a class for expanded clones.

abundance: .
j_gene: TRBJ1-2
d_gene: .
v_gene: TRBV7-3
CDR3aa: CAEPASLNYGYTF
CDR3nt: TGTGCCGAGCCCGCTTCCCTTAACTATGGCTACACCTTC

abundance: few
j_gene: TRBJ2-6
d_gene: TRBD2
v_gene: TRBV18
CDR3aa: CASSHLVLAGATPGANVLTF
CDR3nt: TGTGCCAGCTCACACTTAGTGCTAGCGGGGGCTACTCCTGGGGCCAACGTCCTGACTTTC

abundance: large
j_gene: TRBJ1-1
d_gene: .
v_gene: TRBV20-1
CDR3aa: CSVGGEAFF
CDR3nt: TGCAGTGTCGGAGGAGAAGCTTTCTTT

abundance: once
j_gene: TRBJ2-1
d_gene: .
v_gene: TRBV27
CDR3aa: CASSSPFRDEQFF
CDR3nt: TGTGCCAGCAGTTCCCCTTTCCGGGATGAGCAGTTCTTC

abundance: once
j_gene: TRBJ2-6
d_gene: .
v_gene: TRBV6-5
CDR3aa: CAISTRVAGANVLTF
CDR3nt: TGTGCCATCAGTACCAGGGTGGCCGGGGCCAACGTCCTGACTTTC

abundance: .
j_gene: TRBJ2-7
d_gene: .
v_gene: TRBV7-3
CDR3aa: CASSLMGQYF
CDR3nt: TGTGCCAGCAGCTTAATGGGGCAGTACTTC

abundance: few
j_gene: TRBJ2-7
d_gene: TRBD2
v_gene: TRBV4-2
CDR3aa: CASSLGEGYEQYF
CDR3nt: TGTGCCAGCAGCTTGGGGGAGGGCTACGAGCAGTACTTC

abundance: .
j_gene: TRBJ1-3
d_gene: .
v_gene: TRBV6-7
CDR3aa: CASSRISGNTIYF
CDR3nt: TGTGCCAGCAGTCGGATCTCTGGAAACACCATATATTTT

abundance: .
j_gene: TRBJ1-6
d_gene: TRBD1
v_gene: TRBV11-1
CDR3aa: CASSPTGGTPLHF
CDR3nt: TGTGCCAGCAGCCCTACAGGGGGTACACCCCTCCACTTT

abundance: few
j_gene: TRBJ2-3
d_gene: .
v_gene: TRBV6-5
CDR3aa: CASRTPDTQYF
CDR3nt: TGTGCCAGCAGGACGCCAGATACGCAGTATTTT

abundance: once
j_gene: TRBJ1-1
d_gene: .
v_gene: TRBV11-3
CDR3aa: CASSLGLNTEAFF
CDR3nt: TGTGCCAGCAGCTTAGGGTTGAACACTGAAGCTTTCTTT

abundance: few
j_gene: TRBJ2-7
d_gene: .
v_gene: TRBV10-1
CDR3aa: CASTRGGTTPTYEQYF
CDR3nt: TGCGCCAGCACCCGAGGGGGGACTACCCCTACCTACGAGCAGTACTTC

abundance: .
j_gene: TRBJ2-7
d_gene: .
v_gene: TRBV7-2
CDR3aa: CASSFLGGPYEQYF
CDR3nt: TGTGCCAGCAGTTTTTTAGGGGGACCGTACGAGCAGTACTTC

abundance: .
j_gene: TRBJ2-5
d_gene: TRBD1
v_gene: TRBV7-2
CDR3aa: CASSWIPGQGRETQYF
CDR3nt: TGTGCCAGCAGCTGGATCCCGGGACAGGGCAGAGAGACCCAGTACTTC

abundance: .
j_gene: TRBJ2-1
d_gene: .
v_gene: TRBV18
CDR3aa: CASSPRSSEQFF
CDR3nt: TGTGCCAGCTCACCCCGATCATCCGAGCAGTTCTTC

abundance: medium-sized
j_gene: TRBJ1-1
d_gene: TRBD1
v_gene: TRBV18
CDR3aa: CASSPPWSAGTGGSGNTEAFF
CDR3nt: TGTGCCAGCTCACCACCATGGTCCGCCGGGACAGGGGGTAGCGGGAACACTGAAGCTTTCTTT

abundance: few
j_gene: TRBJ2-3
d_gene: .
v_gene: TRBV7-8
CDR3aa: CASSPGRGTDTQYF
CDR3nt: TGTGCCAGCAGCCCAGGGCGTGGCACAGATACGCAGTATTTT